Reported below is one TCR beta chain. It lacks a known antigen. The record has no base qualities; no much larger clone is one base away. This specimen belongs to a study of cytomegalovirus exposure and HLA in healthy donors (dated by TCRdb to the late 2010s). For the wider study: According to an earlier analysis of 587 of the donors, some 180 million T cells yielded 117 million unique TCR beta sequences and 250 to 350 Gb of sequence data. The study profiled the T cell repertoires of about 720 subjects by immunosequencing and related them to cytomegalovirus serostatus. Of the 300 to 500 genotyped donors, 65% to 90% were placed in the genetic ancestry cluster associated with self-reported Caucasian donors. The study aimed to test whether cataloging public T cell receptors could reveal signatures of past pathogen exposure. On average, roughly 250,000 unique TCR beta nucleotide sequences were sequenced per donor among several hundred genotyped donors of the cohort, with roughly 18% of those sequences being non-productive. In a later analysis, previously published TCR beta repertoires from roughly 710 donors were re-analyzed and high-resolution HLA genotyping was added so that TCR occurrence patterns could be studied. An early release covering around 630 HLA-typed donors comprised about 310 gigabases of sequencing data and about 90 million unique TCR sequences. To predict cytomegalovirus infection status, the study brought together high-throughput TCR immunosequencing, statistical association of individual TCRs with disease status, and machine learning. Because of strong linkage in the cohort, roughly five DR-DQ haplotypes were treated as single units for association and clustering. Every discovery cohort repertoire had been produced on one sequencing platform. In an earlier analysis of roughly 580 of the donors, high-throughput TCR beta sequencing was used to judge whether each TCR beta V gene segment behaved as functional or pseudogenic. A later genetic analysis took genome-wide SNP genotypes for about 55% of the roughly 670 donors and used that subset as a discovery cohort. The number of donors typed differed by locus, with roughly 620-630 for A, B, C, DRB1 and DQB1, more than 500 for DQA1, some 570 for DPA1, and some 440 for DPB1. HLA typing included class I and class II loci at four-digit resolution. In addition to the first cohort of 666 subjects, a separate validation cohort of around 110 different subjects was used. The later analysis used no new phenotypic data to find candidate immune exposures, relying instead on TCR beta sequences and their occurrence across donors. Alongside the repertoire data, information on donor age, sex, ethnicity and CMV serostatus was compiled.

After removal of 4 bases from V and 4 bases from J, the junction retains 9 bases not matched to a gene. From the germline V gene (reference sequence), CDR1 is SGHKS and CDR2 is YYEKEE. From the cysteine through the phenylalanine, the CDR3 covers 16 amino acids. This entry keeps only the CDR3 DNA: 48 bases, framed from base 1. The cohort comprised some 730 healthy bone marrow donors. At the time of sampling, all cohort members were nominally healthy, though unrecorded immune exposures were likely present. The donor tested CMV seronegative and was one of the 352 seronegative cohort members. Every donor gave a peripheral blood sample, and the peripheral blood mononuclear cells from that sample were used for TCR beta sequencing. The Qiagen DNeasy Blood Extraction Kit was used to extract genomic DNA from the blood cell samples. Libraries came from the immunoSEQ multiplex PCR assay. For the multiplex PCR, a mixture combining 60 forward primers for TCR Vbeta segments and 13 reverse primers for TCR Jbeta segments was used. The CDR3 region of rearranged TCR beta genes was amplified from genomic DNA with a multiplex PCR assay. On the Illumina HiSeq System, the amplified TCR beta libraries were sequenced as 87-base-pair reads. As for how the authors treated the data: In a later analysis, some 80 million unique TCR beta chains were counted across the 650 to 750 repertoires, and around 10 million of these chains were shared by at least two donors. A nearest-neighbor algorithm error-corrected the raw reads and collapsed the reads into unique sequences, merging closely related sequences to remove PCR and sequencing errors. CDR3 sequences were aligned to IMGT reference sequences to assign V, D and J gene segments. Each retained sequence needed at least a six-nucleotide match to both a V gene segment and a J gene segment. Rearrangements were called productive when the CDR3 lacked stop codons and stayed in frame with V and J; all others were non-productive. CDR3 was defined according to IMGT convention as the region running from the second conserved V-encoded cysteine to the conserved J-encoded phenylalanine. In an earlier analysis of approximately 500 of the donors, sequences lacking an unambiguous match to a single V gene segment were excluded. An earlier analysis of about 600 of the donors called V segments functional above 56.7% productive rearrangements and segregating when the between-donor standard deviation exceeded 5%. To diagnose cytomegalovirus status from the catalog of TCR beta chain sequences, a statistical classification framework was built. In a later analysis, TCR nucleotide sequences were compared against IMGT/GENE-DB human TR gene sequences so that V and J genes could be assigned. A later analysis assigned CDR3 sequences and most-parsimonious VDJ recombination scenarios with the TCRdist pipeline. In a later analysis, every TCR beta chain was defined by the combination of its CDR3 amino acid sequence and its V-gene family, and reads without a unique V-gene family were dropped. A later analysis removed several hundred highly shared, low-generation-probability nucleotide sequences to deal with suspected cross-contamination and a sequencing artifact. For each public chain, a later analysis derived a clonal expansion index from normalized ranks of inferred template counts within each repertoire. Generation probabilities in a later analysis came from a VDJ recombination model fitted to out-of-frame rearrangements, and those results were checked against IGoR. In a later analysis, TCR-TCR, TCR-HLA and TCR-CMV co-occurrence was scored with hypergeometric tests, and a repertoire-size bias correction was applied to TCR pairs. In a later analysis, false discovery rates were estimated by permuting HLA or CMV assignments 20 times. In a later analysis, co-occurring TCRs were grouped using DBSCAN, and TCRdist sequence similarity was added for clustering within HLA-allele-positive subsets. For co-occurrence clustering, repertoires with fewer than 30,000 or more than 120,000 public chains were excluded, along with about five repertoires with anomalous nucleotide sharing. The source is immuneACCESS, and TCRdb retained only in-frame sequences with V and J called. Part of the clones is not carried over; for the studies checked, unresolved V genes explain less than half of this, and the remainder is unexplained. D and trimming were read from the DNA, whereas the V and J calls and clone size are those reported in that table. For this sample there are approximately 70,000 clones; around three quarters appear just once. The ten largest clones take up 5.5% to 7.5% of the sample.

On the study overall, not on this receptor specifically: The 87-base-pair reads could not distinguish some IMGT-functional V segments, including TRBV6-2 and TRBV6-3, so those segments were excluded. Compared with equally common non-associated chains, HLA-associated TCR beta chains in a later analysis were more clonally expanded and had lower generation probabilities. Cytomegalovirus status was reported to be diagnosed by the classifier with high specificity and sensitivity in both the original and validation cohorts. Correlated functional status among segregating V segments might reflect linkage disequilibrium, but an unknown experimental factor could not be ruled out. The authors suggested that the approach could potentially be generalized to other disease states and immunological phenotypes. Because HLA typing was missing for some donors at each locus, association tests included only the typed subset. A cluster of highly shared sequence variants was judged likely to be a technical artifact of the sequencing pipeline. Because counts were too low, 15 or so rarely observed V segments, including chromosome 9 orphons, were excluded from the earlier analysis of 587 of the donors. According to a later genetic analysis, donors in an Asian-associated ancestry cluster had fewer N-insertions in productive TCRs than the approximately 630-donor mean. Most TCR sequences were observed very rarely across donors, whereas some public TCRs were present in many individuals. For the cohort, immune exposure information was limited to CMV serostatus. The cohort was sequenced for TCR beta chains only, and without alpha or paired-chain data the features that could be detected were limited. In vitro tests confirmed that three of the cytomegalovirus-associated TCR beta chains recognize cytomegalovirus antigens. When HLA alleles, especially DR and DQ, strongly co-occurred, TCR associations were difficult to assign to individual alleles. A later genetic analysis associated a missense DCLRE1C variant with V-gene and J-gene trimming of TCR beta chains, and an independent cohort replicated the association. A later analysis found that most CMV-associated TCR beta chains appeared HLA-restricted, with HLA associations seemingly driven largely by CMV exposure. In a later analysis, the rate of TCR association differed among HLA loci, with DRB1 alleles having the most associated TCRs and HLA-C alleles having the fewest. A further reported finding was that TCR beta sequences accurately predicted the HLA-A and HLA-B alleles for most subjects in the first cohort. The study listed 150 to 200 TCR beta chains as associated with cytomegalovirus. At a false discovery rate of 0.05, a later analysis linked 16,000 or so TCR beta sequences to specific HLA alleles. Presence/absence analyses assumed roughly uniform sequencing depth across donors, an assumption that may not hold. Several of the top co-occurrence clusters appeared to be linked to parvovirus B19, influenza, CMV and Epstein-Barr virus, according to a later analysis. Broadly in line with IMGT annotations, most TCR beta V segments showed up in productive rearrangements about 87% or about 30% of the time in an earlier analysis of around 550 of the donors.

The clonotype originates from a man in his forties or fifties in good health and CMV-seronegative. In this chain, TRBV5-5 is recombined with TRBJ1-5, with 9 bases matching TRBD1. Sequencing used PBMCs. The CDR3 here reads CASSLNPGTGNQPQHF. The bases are TGTGCCAGCAGCCTTAATCCCGGGACAGGGAATCAGCCCCAGCATTTT. This CDR3, with the reference TRBV5-5 and TRBJ1-5 proteins standing in past its ends, gives the full variable domain DAGVTQSPTHLIKTRGQQVTLRCSPISGHKSVSWYQQVLGQGPQFIFQYYEKEERGRGNFPDRFSARQFPNYSSELNVNALLLGDSALYLCASSLNPGTGNQPQHFGDGTRLSIL.